Shown below are 12 T cell receptor beta chains from a single sample sequenced in a study of cytomegalovirus exposure and HLA in healthy donors. Both 60 Vbeta primers and 13 Jbeta primers went into the PCR. TCRdb's table, derived via immunoSEQ multiplex PCR, lists solely in-frame clones and lacks some. The sample lists more than 85,000 clones, over 60% seen once, with under 4% in the top ten. Sequencing was done on a sample of PBMCs. These TCRs come from a male donor in good health and CMV-seropositive.

A remark on this clone: One end of the junction fails to match germline, which may point to a read error. The chain recombines TRBV30 with TRBJ1-4; the D gene is possibly TRBD1 (5 bases). Germline assignment: CDR1 GTSNPN and CDR2 SVGIG (reference sequence). The CDR3 length is 15 residues. The CDR3 DNA sequence: TGTGCCTGGAGCCCAGGGAGGGTTGGGAATGAAAAAGTGTTTTTT. This sequence encodes CAWSPGRVGNEKVFF.

J is TRBJ1-2 and V is TRBV30; D is possibly TRBD1 (5 bases). The CDR3 is 16 amino acids. Germline V lookup: CDR1 GTSNPN, CDR2 SVGIG (reference sequence). Trimming left V 1 base short and J 8 bases short, with 23 bases between. CDR3 protein: CAWSDFGGLGGKGYTF. The CDR3 nucleotides read TGTGCCTGGAGTGACTTTGGAGGGTTGGGGGGTAAGGGCTACACCTTC.

This sequence joins TRBV5-4 and TRBJ2-1, with 13 bases identical to TRBD2. The CDR3 sequence is 15 residues long. CDR1 is SGHNT, CDR2 YYREEE, per germline (reference sequence). With 4 bases clipped from V and 5 bases from J, the junction kept 3 bases outside the gene matches. This CDR3 reads CASSPGTSGDNEQFF. The DNA of the CDR3 is TGTGCCAGCAGCCCCGGGACTAGCGGGGACAATGAGCAGTTCTTC. Full variable domain (rest looked up from reference TRBV5-4 and TRBJ2-1): ETGVTQSPTHLIKTRGQQVTLRCSSQSGHNTVSWYQQALGQGPQFIFQYYREEENGRGNFPPRFSGLQFPNYSSELNVNALELDDSALYLCASSPGTSGDNEQFFGPGTRLTVL.

The table lists this clone with a few counts. The V and J genes are TRBV29-1 and TRBJ1-2; no clear D. The germline V and J ends were trimmed by 5 bases and 6 bases, with 13 bases remaining between them. This CDR3 has 12 amino acids. Germline lookup yields CDR1 SQVTM and CDR2 ANQGSEA. CDR3 DNA: TGCAGCGTTTGGGGAGGGTCGGATGGCTACACCTTC. Translated: CSVWGGSDGYTF.

This chain links TRBV4-1 with TRBJ2-5; D is perhaps TRBD2 (5 bases). Trimming cost V 3 bases and J 5 bases, with 16 bases left between them. Germline CDR1 MGHRA, CDR2 YSYEKL. The CDR3 has 15 amino acids. CDR3 coding DNA: TGCGCCAGCAGCCATGTGGACTCCCCCTGGGAGACCCAGTACTTC. Translated, it gives CASSHVDSPWETQYF.

The chain combines TRBV7-9 with TRBJ1-5, with TRBD1 matching over 7 bases. Germline CDR1 reads SEHNR; CDR2 reads FQNEAQ (reference sequence). Germline trimming cut 5 bases from V and 0 bases from J; bases unmatched to any gene: 7. The CDR3 length is 16 residues. The CDR3 is CASSPGTANSNQPQHF. The CDR3 nucleotides are TGTGCCAGCAGCCCTGGGACAGCGAATAGCAATCAGCCCCAGCATTTT.

V is TRBV7-9 and J is TRBJ1-2, with unresolved D. V was cut by 4 bases and J by 5 bases, with 17 bases left in between. The CDR3 sequence is 15 residues long. Germline CDR1 SEHNR, CDR2 FQNEAQ (reference sequence). CDR3 loop: CASSSRHGMWYGYTF. CDR3 sequence (DNA): TGTGCCAGCAGCTCGCGACACGGAATGTGGTATGGCTACACCTTC.

This chain links TRBV5-6 with TRBJ1-1; D ambiguous. The CDR3 contains 16 residues. V lost 1 base and J 4 bases, leaving 17 bases between the germline ends. From germline, CDR1 is SGHDT and CDR2 YYEEEE. The DNA for the CDR3 is TGTGCCAGCAGCTTGTTCCCCGAAACACGGGGCACTGAAGCTTTCTTT. It translates to CASSLFPETRGTEAFF.

The sample holds a few counts of this clone. This chain uses TRBV6-1 with TRBJ1-2; 8 bases are shared with TRBD1. Losses at the gene ends were 1 base for V and 5 bases for J; bases not matched to a gene: 3. The V gene's germline CDR1 is MNHNS and CDR2 SASEGT. This CDR3 is 14 amino acids long. The CDR3 loop is CASSEGTGPYGYTF. CDR3 DNA sequence: TGTGCCAGCAGTGAAGGGACAGGGCCATATGGCTACACCTTC.

This clone was seen a few times. The chain is built from TRBV7-9 and TRBJ2-1, with D hard to call. CDR3 length equals 13 residues. CDR1 is SEHNR, CDR2 FQNEAQ, per germline (reference sequence). V was trimmed by 3 bases and J by 0 bases, leaving 3 bases between them. The CDR3 coding sequence is TGTGCCAGCAGCTTCAGCTCCTACAATGAGCAGTTCTTC. It yields the protein CASSFSSYNEQFF.

The CDR3 is CASSPRQNTEAFF. CDR3 nucleotides: TGTGCCAGCTCACCCCGACAGAACACTGAAGCTTTCTTT. The rearrangement joins TRBV18 to TRBJ1-1; no clear D. V lost 3 bases, J lost 1 base, and 6 bases lay in between. Per germline, CDR1 KGHSH and CDR2 LQKENI. This CDR3 has 13 residues.

V gene TRBV7-9 combines with J gene TRBJ1-1, with D unclear. V was shortened by 2 bases and J by 4 bases, with 14 bases between the two germline ends. Looked up from germline, CDR1 is SEHNR and CDR2 is FQNEAQ (reference sequence). The length of the CDR3 is 15 residues. CDR3 loop: CASSLRNTEGTEAFF. DNA for the CDR3: TGTGCCAGCAGCTTACGGAACACAGAGGGCACTGAAGCTTTCTTT. The complete variable domain, with remaining parts taken from reference TRBV7-9 and TRBJ1-1, reads DTGVSQNPRHKITKRGQNVTFRCDPISEHNRLYWYRQTLGQGPEFLTYFQNEAQLEKSRLLSDRFSAERPKGSFSTLEIQRTEQGDSAMYLCASSLRNTEGTEAFFGQGTRLTVV.